Listed below are T cell receptor beta chains from one sample, sequenced in a study of patients and donors after allogeneic stem cell transplantation. TCRdb reanalysed the RT-PCR reads using MiXCR and keeps one entry per CDR3 protein. The profile covers roughly 880,000 distinct CDR3 sequences, with approximately 19% appearing a single time and roughly 6% taken by the ten largest. The sequenced sample was blood, either unsorted or a sorted T cell fraction (not recorded which). Receptor source: a human donor who was either an allogeneic HSCT recipient or a stem cell or donor lymphocyte infusion donor (not recorded which). It is not recorded whose cells these are; they may come from a transplant donor. Both conserved end residues are trimmed from each CDR3. A D gene is named only where the DNA matches it firmly. The size entry is marked missing in some rows and otherwise reads once, few, many or a size class.

d_call | j_call | clone_size | v_call | cdr3_aa
TRBD2 | TRBJ2-1 | few | TRBV7-9 | ASRGLADNEQF
TRBD2 | TRBJ2-7 | few | TRBV19 | ASSRAGTSGFSYEQY
NA | TRBJ2-1 | NA | TRBV6-2/TRBV6-3 | ASNRGLSSNEQF
TRBD1 | TRBJ1-2 | NA | TRBV5-1 | ASSSTGQGNYGYT
NA | TRBJ2-2 | few | TRBV15 | ATSREMRANTGELF
NA | TRBJ1-2 | few | TRBV15 | ATSRDASRGYT
NA | TRBJ2-7 | few | TRBV29-1 | SGAGSSEQY
NA | TRBJ2-1 | NA | TRBV6-2/TRBV6-3 | AGGSYNEQF
NA | TRBJ2-7 | few | TRBV6-1 | ASSDRTLAYEQY
NA | TRBJ2-5 | NA | TRBV5-1 | ASSAWRGSQETQY
NA | TRBJ1-2 | NA | TRBV7-9 | ASSLGTDGRGYT
NA | TRBJ1-2 | NA | TRBV2 | ASSWHRDGYT
TRBD2 | TRBJ2-1 | NA | TRBV11-2 | ASSETSGRALYSYNEQF
NA | TRBJ2-5 | many | TRBV13 | ASSSTGRGQETQY
NA | TRBJ2-1 | few | TRBV29-1 | SVNVLGTGSSYNEQF
NA | TRBJ1-3 | many | TRBV7-9 | ASSLTGNTIY
NA | TRBJ2-2 | few | TRBV12-3/TRBV12-4 | ASRAQLNTGELF
TRBD1 | TRBJ2-5 | NA | TRBV12-3/TRBV12-4 | ASSPGGWWANETQY
TRBD1 | TRBJ1-2 | NA | TRBV6-2/TRBV6-3 | ASSYRTGGDYGYT
TRBD1 | TRBJ1-2 | few | TRBV24-1 | ATSDRGQAGYGYT
NA | TRBJ1-1 | NA | TRBV7-8 | ASSYRPLITEAF
TRBD2 | TRBJ2-5 | few | TRBV12-3/TRBV12-4 | ASNPSGILTETQY
NA | TRBJ2-1 | few | TRBV15 | ATSSAGDEQF
NA | TRBJ1-1 | NA | TRBV7-9 | ASSFWRWGHLNTEAF
NA | TRBJ2-7 | NA | TRBV2 | ASSEQVHSYEQY
NA | TRBJ2-6 | few | TRBV5-1 | ASSLATGSGANVLT
NA | TRBJ1-6 | NA | TRBV4-3 | ASSQDKESSYNSPLH
TRBD2 | TRBJ2-1 | NA | TRBV4-3 | ARGPGLATNEQF
NA | TRBJ2-7 | few | TRBV12-3/TRBV12-4 | ASSFGRQMNEQY
TRBD1 | TRBJ2-7 | NA | TRBV19 | ASSHGTVSYEQY
NA | TRBJ1-6 | few | TRBV6-1 | ASRPGTSGHNSPLH
NA | TRBJ1-2 | few | TRBV6-1 | ATRYGGGYT
NA | TRBJ2-3 | NA | TRBV24-1 | ATSEGGTTSTDTQY
NA | TRBJ2-7 | NA | TRBV12-3/TRBV12-4 | ASRPPGGRGEQY
NA | TRBJ2-3 | many | TRBV12-3/TRBV12-4 | ASSSRDTQY
NA | TRBJ1-1 | few | TRBV5-1 | ASSLQGRMNTEAF